This T cell receptor (beta chain) was retrieved from a study of blood T cell repertoires in COVID-19. As for the study in general: The study drew acute and convalescent COVID-19 samples from the United States, Italy and Spain.

Data came from immunoSEQ multiplex PCR; TCRdb stores just in-frame clones and leaves some out. The table shows a few hundred thousand clones, with about 90% occurring only once. Participants were aged about 18 to 89 years, lived in under 30 US areas, and enrolled virtually. Donors were grouped by their self-reported clinical history. Cohort 3 donors were reported recovered after two negative PCRs, clearance, or symptom resolution. V dropped 0 bases and J dropped 1 base, with 12 bases sitting between them. The CDR3 runs to 16 residues. Germline V lookup: CDR1 SGHVS, CDR2 FQNEAQ. The V and J genes are TRBV7-8 and TRBJ1-1; possible D gene TRBD1, 5 bases. The sample was PBMCs or T cells enriched from blood (not recorded which). The receptor comes from a woman in her twenties or thirties who had recovered from COVID-19. In DNA, the CDR3 is TGTGCCAGCAGCTTAGCGGGGCGGATAGCGAACACTGAAGCTTTCTTT. Translation: CASSLAGRIANTEAFF.